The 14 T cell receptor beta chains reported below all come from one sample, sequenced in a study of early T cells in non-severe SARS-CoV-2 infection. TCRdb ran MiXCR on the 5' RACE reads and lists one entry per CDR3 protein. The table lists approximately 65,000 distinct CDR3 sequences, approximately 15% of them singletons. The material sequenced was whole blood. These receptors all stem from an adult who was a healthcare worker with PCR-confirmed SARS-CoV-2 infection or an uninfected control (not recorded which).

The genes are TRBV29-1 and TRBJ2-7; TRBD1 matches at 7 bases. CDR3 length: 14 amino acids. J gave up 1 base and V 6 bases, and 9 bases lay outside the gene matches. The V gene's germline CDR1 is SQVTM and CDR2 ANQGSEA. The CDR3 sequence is CSVPDRTTSYEQYF. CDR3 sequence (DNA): TGCAGCGTCCCGGACAGGACAACTTCCTACGAGCAGTACTTC.

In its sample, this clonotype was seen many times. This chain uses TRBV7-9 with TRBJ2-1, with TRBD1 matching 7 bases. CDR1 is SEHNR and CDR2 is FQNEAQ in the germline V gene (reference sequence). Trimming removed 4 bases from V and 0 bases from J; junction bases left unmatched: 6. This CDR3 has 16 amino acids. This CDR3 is CASSSGQHTSYNEQFF. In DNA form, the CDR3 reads TGTGCCAGCAGCTCGGGACAGCACACCTCCTACAATGAGCAGTTCTTC.

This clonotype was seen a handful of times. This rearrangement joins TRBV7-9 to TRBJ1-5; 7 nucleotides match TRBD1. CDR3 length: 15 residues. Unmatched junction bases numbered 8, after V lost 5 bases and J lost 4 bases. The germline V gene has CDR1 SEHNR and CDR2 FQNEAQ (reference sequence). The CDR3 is CASSPGPTGNQPQHF. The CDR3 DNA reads TGTGCCAGCAGCCCAGGCCCGACAGGGAATCAGCCCCAGCATTTT. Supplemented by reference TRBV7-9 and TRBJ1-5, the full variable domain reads DTGVSQNPRHKITKRGQNVTFRCDPISEHNRLYWYRQTLGQGPEFLTYFQNEAQLEKSRLLSDRFSAERPKGSFSTLEIQRTEQGDSAMYLCASSPGPTGNQPQHFGDGTRLSIL.

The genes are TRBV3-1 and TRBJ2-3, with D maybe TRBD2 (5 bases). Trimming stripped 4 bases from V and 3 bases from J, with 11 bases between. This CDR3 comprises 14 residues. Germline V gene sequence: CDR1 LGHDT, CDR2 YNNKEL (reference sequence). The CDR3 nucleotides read TGTGCCAGCAGCCCCCGGGAATTTACAGATACGCAGTATTTT. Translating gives CASSPREFTDTQYF.

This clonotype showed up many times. DNA for the CDR3: TGTGCCAGCAGTTCTGGGGGCGAGAACACTGAAGCTTTCTTT. It yields the protein CASSSGGENTEAFF. The chain recombines TRBV6-4 with TRBJ1-1; a weak D match, TRBD1 (6 bases). Trimming shortened V by 5 bases and J by 1 base, and 11 bases separated the two germline ends. This CDR3 is built from 14 residues. Germline values: CDR1 MRHNA, CDR2 SNTAGT.

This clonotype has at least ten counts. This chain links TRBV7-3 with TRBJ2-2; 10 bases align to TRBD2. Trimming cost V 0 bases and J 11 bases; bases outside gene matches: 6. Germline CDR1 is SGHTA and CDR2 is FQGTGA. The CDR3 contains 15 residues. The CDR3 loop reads CASSLTRLAGTELFF. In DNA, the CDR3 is TGTGCCAGCAGCTTAACCAGACTAGCGGGTACTGAGCTGTTTTTT. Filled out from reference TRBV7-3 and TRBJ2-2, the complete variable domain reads GAGVSQTPSNKVTEKGKYVELRCDPISGHTALYWYRQSLGQGPEFLIYFQGTGAADDSGLPNDRFFAVRPEGSVSTLKIQRTERGDSAVYLCASSLTRLAGTELFFGEGSRLTVL.

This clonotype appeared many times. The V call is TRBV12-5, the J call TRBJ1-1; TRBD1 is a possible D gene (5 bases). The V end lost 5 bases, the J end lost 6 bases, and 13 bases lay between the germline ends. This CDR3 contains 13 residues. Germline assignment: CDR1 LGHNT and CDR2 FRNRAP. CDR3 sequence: CASGLGTGAEAFF. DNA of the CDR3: TGTGCTAGTGGTCTGGGGACTGGGGCTGAAGCTTTCTTT.

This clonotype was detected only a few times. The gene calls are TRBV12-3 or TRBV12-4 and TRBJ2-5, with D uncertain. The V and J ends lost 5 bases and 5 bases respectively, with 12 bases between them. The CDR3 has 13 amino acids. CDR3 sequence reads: CASSPLRSETQYF. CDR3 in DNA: TGTGCCAGCAGTCCCCTGCGGTCGGAGACCCAGTACTTC.

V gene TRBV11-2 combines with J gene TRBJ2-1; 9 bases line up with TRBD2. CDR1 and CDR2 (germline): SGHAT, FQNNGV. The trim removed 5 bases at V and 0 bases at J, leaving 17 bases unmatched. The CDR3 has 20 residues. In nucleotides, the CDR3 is TGTGCCAGCAGCCCCGAGACATGGCTAGCGGGGTTAAGCTCCTACAATGAGCAGTTCTTC. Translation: CASSPETWLAGLSSYNEQFF.

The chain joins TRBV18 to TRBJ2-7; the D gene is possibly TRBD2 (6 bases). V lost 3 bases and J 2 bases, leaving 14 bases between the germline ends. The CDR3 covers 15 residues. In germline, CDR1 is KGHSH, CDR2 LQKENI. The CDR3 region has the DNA TGTGCCAGCTCACCTTCCCGGGGAGGCACCTACGAGCAGTACTTC. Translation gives CASSPSRGGTYEQYF.

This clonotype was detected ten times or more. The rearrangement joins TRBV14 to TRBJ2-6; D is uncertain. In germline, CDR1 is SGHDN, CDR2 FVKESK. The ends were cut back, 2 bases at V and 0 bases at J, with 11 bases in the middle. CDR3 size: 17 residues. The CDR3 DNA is TGTGCCAGCAGCCAAATCCGGAGAAGCTCTGGGGCCAACGTCCTGACTTTC. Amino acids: CASSQIRRSSGANVLTF. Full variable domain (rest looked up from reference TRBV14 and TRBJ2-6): EAGVTQFPSHSVIEKGQTVTLRCDPISGHDNLYWYRRVMGKEIKFLLHFVKESKQDESGMPNNRFLAERTGGTYSTLKVQPAELEDSGVYFCASSQIRRSSGANVLTFGAGSRLTVL.

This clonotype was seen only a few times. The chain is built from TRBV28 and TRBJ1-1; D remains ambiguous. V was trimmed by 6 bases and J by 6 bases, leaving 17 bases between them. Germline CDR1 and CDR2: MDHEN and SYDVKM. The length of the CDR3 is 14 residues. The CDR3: CASSPVGWGSEAFF. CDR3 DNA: TGTGCCAGCAGCCCCGTTGGGTGGGGATCTGAAGCTTTCTTT.

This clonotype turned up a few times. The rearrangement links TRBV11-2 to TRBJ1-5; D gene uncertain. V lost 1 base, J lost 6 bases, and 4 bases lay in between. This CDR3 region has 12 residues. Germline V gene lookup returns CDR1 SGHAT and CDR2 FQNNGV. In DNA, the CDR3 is TGTGCCAGCAGCTTAGCAGGTCAGCCCCAGCATTTT. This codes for CASSLAGQPQHF.

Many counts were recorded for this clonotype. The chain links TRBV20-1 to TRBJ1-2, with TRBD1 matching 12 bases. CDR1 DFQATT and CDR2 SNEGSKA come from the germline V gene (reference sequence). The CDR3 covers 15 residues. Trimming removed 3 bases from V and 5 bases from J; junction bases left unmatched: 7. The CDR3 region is CSARGQGASFYGYTF. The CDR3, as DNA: TGCAGTGCTAGGGGACAGGGGGCGAGTTTTTATGGCTACACCTTC.